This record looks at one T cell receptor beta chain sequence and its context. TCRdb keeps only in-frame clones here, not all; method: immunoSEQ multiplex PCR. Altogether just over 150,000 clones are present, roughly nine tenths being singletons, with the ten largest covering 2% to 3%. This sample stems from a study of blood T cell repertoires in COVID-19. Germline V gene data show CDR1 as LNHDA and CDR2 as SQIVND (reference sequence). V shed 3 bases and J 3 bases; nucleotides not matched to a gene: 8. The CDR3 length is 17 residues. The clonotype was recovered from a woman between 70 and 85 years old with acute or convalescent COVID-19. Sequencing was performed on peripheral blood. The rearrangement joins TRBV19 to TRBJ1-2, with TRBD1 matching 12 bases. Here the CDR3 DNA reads TGTGCCAGTAGTATCCTGGGACAGGGGGCGCGCGACTATGGCTACACCTTC. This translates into CASSILGQGARDYGYTF.